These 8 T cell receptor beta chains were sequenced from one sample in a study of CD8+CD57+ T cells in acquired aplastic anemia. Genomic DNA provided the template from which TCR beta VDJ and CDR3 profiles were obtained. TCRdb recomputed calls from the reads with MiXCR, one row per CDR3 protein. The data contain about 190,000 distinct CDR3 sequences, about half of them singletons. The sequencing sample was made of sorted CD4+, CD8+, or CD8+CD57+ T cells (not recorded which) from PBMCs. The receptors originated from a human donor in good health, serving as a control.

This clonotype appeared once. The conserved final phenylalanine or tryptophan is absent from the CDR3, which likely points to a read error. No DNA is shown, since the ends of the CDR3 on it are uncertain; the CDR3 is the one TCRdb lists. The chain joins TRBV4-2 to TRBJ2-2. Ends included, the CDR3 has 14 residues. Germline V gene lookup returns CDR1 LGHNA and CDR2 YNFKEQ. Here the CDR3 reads CASSRPTQHRGAVV.

The CDR3 region is CASSLEGLRTKAFF. CDR3 sequence (DNA): TGTGCCAGCAGCTTAGAGGGGCTAAGGACAAAAGCTTTCTTT. J is TRBJ1-1 and V is TRBV7-8; D may be TRBD1 (5 bases). Germline CDR1 and CDR2: SGHVS and FQNEAQ. CDR3 size: 14 residues. The ends were cut back, 1 base at V and 9 bases at J, with 15 bases in the middle.

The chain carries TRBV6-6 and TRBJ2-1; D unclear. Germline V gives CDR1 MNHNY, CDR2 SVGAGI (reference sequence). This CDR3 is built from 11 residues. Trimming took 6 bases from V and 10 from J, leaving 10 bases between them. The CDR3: CASSYIAEQFF. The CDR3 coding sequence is TGTGCCAGCAGCTATATCGCGGAGCAGTTCTTC.

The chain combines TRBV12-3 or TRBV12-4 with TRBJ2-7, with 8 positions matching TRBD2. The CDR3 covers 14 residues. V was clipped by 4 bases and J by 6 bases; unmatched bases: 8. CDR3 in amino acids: CASSYGRGAGEQYF. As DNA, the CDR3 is TGTGCCAGCAGTTACGGGAGGGGGGCCGGCGAGCAGTACTTC.

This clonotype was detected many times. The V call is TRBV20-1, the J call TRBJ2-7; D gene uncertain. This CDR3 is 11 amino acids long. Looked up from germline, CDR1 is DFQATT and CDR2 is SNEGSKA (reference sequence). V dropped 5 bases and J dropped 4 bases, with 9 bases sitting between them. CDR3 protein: CSAFLGYEQYF. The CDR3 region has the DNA TGCAGTGCTTTCCTGGGATACGAGCAGTACTTC.

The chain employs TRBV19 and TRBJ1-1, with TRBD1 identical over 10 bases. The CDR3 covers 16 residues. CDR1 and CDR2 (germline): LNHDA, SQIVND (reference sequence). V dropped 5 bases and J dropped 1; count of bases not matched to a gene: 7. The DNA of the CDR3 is TGTGCCAGTAGTTGCGGACAGGGGGTCCGGAACACTGAAGCTTTCTTT. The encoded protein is CASSCGQGVRNTEAFF. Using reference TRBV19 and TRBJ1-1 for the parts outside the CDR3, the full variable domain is DGGITQSPKYLFRKEGQNVTLSCEQNLNHDAMYWYRQDPGQGLRLIYYSQIVNDFQKGDIAEGYSVSREKKESFPLTVTSAQKNPTAFYLCASSCGQGVRNTEAFFGQGTRLTVV.

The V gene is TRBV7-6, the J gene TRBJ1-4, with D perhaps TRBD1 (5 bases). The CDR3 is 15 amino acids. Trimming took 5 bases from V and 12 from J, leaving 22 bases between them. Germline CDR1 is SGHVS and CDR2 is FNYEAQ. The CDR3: CASSPGEGTRGELFF. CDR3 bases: TGTGCCAGCAGCCCTGGTGAGGGGACCCGAGGAGAACTGTTTTTT.

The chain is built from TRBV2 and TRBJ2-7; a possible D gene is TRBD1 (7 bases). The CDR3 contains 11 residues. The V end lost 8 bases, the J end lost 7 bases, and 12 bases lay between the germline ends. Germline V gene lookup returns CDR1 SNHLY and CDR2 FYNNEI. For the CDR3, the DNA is TGTGCCAGCGAGACAGGGAGGGAGCAGTACTTC. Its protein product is CASETGREQYF.